Each of the 25 T cell receptor beta chains below was sequenced from the same sample in a study of human T cells and chemical hapten exposure (dated by TCRdb to the early 2020s). The protocol used for the library was RACE. For sequencing, a NextSeq 500 was employed. TCRdb cleaned the public reads at Q25 with fastp, built clones with MiXCR and kept in-frame beta chains. Rows are combined by CDR3 protein, so each entry shows the most common genes and DNA. Here the sample has about 200,000 distinct CDR3 sequences; 24% occur a single time. The top ten hold around 2.5% of the sample. The meaning of the sample's time point label: patch test 3, about 24 weeks after DPC sensitization. The treatment or condition label here, explained by the study, means: therapeutic diphenylcyclopropenone sensitization with weekly scalp DPC. Sequences were derived from whole blood, sampled in connection with sensitization to the hapten diphenylcyclopropenone (DPC). The receptors stem from a woman in her forties with alopecia areata. Some clones in this sample may be carry-over from other donors' samples.

The chain recombines TRBV6-2 or TRBV6-3 with TRBJ2-1, with TRBD2 matching 8 bases. Germline-derived CDR1 and CDR2 are MNHEY and SVGEGT. The CDR3 is 15 amino acids. With 3 bases clipped from V and 6 bases from J, the junction kept 7 bases outside the gene matches. CDR3: CASSYAGGVSNEQFF. In DNA form, the CDR3 reads TGTGCCAGCAGTTATGCGGGAGGCGTCTCCAATGAGCAGTTCTTC.

The chain uses TRBV7-6 and TRBJ2-7; 8 bases are a match to TRBD1. The V and J ends lost 5 bases and 2 bases, in that order; junction bases with no gene match: 11. CDR1 is SGHVS and CDR2 is FNYEAQ in the germline V gene. This CDR3 is built from 16 residues. The CDR3, as DNA: TGTGCCAGCAGCCCCGGAGGTGGACAGGGACCCTACGAGCAGTACTTC. Translation: CASSPGGGQGPYEQYF.

This clonotype was counted a few times. The rearrangement links TRBV7-2 to TRBJ2-7, with a weak D call TRBD2 (6 bases). Per the germline V gene, CDR1 is SGHTA and CDR2 is FQGNSA. The germline V and J ends were trimmed by 5 bases and 5 bases, with 16 bases remaining between them. This CDR3 is 14 amino acids long. In DNA, the CDR3 is TGTGCCAGCAGCCCTTTCGCGGGGACCCACGAGCAGTACTTC. It encodes CASSPFAGTHEQYF.

A few counts support this clonotype. The gene calls are TRBV10-3 and TRBJ2-7, with D hard to call. In germline, CDR1 is ENHRY, CDR2 SYGVKD. Trimming stripped 4 bases from V and 5 bases from J, with 21 bases between. The CDR3 runs to 16 residues. The CDR3 bases are TGTGCCATCAGTGTAAGCGTCCAGTCGCGAGGAGACGAGCAGTACTTC. The encoded protein is CAISVSVQSRGDEQYF.

This clonotype has only a few counts. The rearrangement joins TRBV12-3 or TRBV12-4 to TRBJ2-3; possibly TRBD2 for D (6 bases). Trimming stripped 7 bases from V and 2 bases from J, with 13 bases between. CDR3 length: 14 residues. CDR3 DNA sequence: TGTGCCAGCACCCGGGACTCACACACAGATACGCAGTATTTT. It encodes CASTRDSHTDTQYF.

Ten or more counts support this clonotype. V is TRBV6-6 and J is TRBJ2-2, with 7 nucleotides matching TRBD1. The J segment lost 3 bases and the V segment lost 8 bases, leaving 6 bases of the junction unmatched. The CDR3 extends over 14 amino acids. From germline, CDR1 is MNHNY and CDR2 SVGAGI (reference sequence). CDR3 DNA: TGTGCCAGCCGAGGCACAGGGGACACCGGGGAGCTGTTTTTT. Its protein product is CASRGTGDTGELFF.

CDR3 protein: CASSLGGLAGEETDTQYF. In DNA form, the CDR3 reads TGTGCCAGCAGCTTGGGCGGCCTAGCGGGAGAAGAGACAGATACGCAGTATTTT. The chain uses TRBV11-2 and TRBJ2-3; 10 bases agree with TRBD2. This CDR3 is 18 amino acids long. V shed 3 bases, J shed 3 bases, and the junction held 12 bases outside the gene matches. The V gene's germline CDR1 is SGHAT and CDR2 FQNNGV.

This clonotype was counted between two and nine times. The chain joins TRBV6-2 or TRBV6-3 to TRBJ1-1, with D hard to call. The CDR3 contains 14 residues. The germline V gene has CDR1 MNHEY and CDR2 SVGEGT. V lost 6 bases and J lost 6, with 17 bases in between. The CDR3 nucleotides read TGTGCCAGCAGAGCCGGGCCCCGGTTGGCTGAAGCTTTCTTT. Residues: CASRAGPRLAEAFF.

V usage is TRBV20-1 and J usage is TRBJ2-7, with 7 positions matching TRBD2. There are 14 residues in the CDR3. Germline V gene lookup returns CDR1 DFQATT and CDR2 SNEGSKA (reference sequence). V was clipped by 2 bases and J by 5 bases; unmatched bases: 9. The CDR3, as DNA: TGCAGTGCTAGAAATTGGAGGGAGGGAGACGAGCAGTACTTC. Encoded protein: CSARNWREGDEQYF.

This clonotype occurred a few times. This chain links TRBV11-1 with TRBJ2-6; D unclear. Trimming pared 5 bases from V and 4 bases from J, leaving 12 bases between. Germline CDR1 is SGHAT and CDR2 is FQDESV (reference sequence). The CDR3 covers 15 residues. Here the CDR3 DNA reads TGTGCCAGCAGCAACGAGGCGTCCGGGGCCAACGTCCTGACTTTC. This translates into CASSNEASGANVLTF.

The V call is TRBV28, the J call TRBJ1-4, with D uncertain. The CDR3 is 13 residues long. Between the trimmed V and J ends, which lost 5 bases and 7 bases, there was a span of 11 bases. The V gene's germline CDR1 is MDHEN and CDR2 SYDVKM. CDR3 protein: CASSRTVAEKLFF. The CDR3 DNA follows: TGTGCCAGCAGTAGAACAGTTGCTGAAAAACTGTTTTTT. Complete variable domain (other parts from reference TRBV28 and TRBJ1-4): DVKVTQSSRYLVKRTGEKVFLECVQDMDHENMFWYRQDPGLGLRLIYFSYDVKMKEKGDIPEGYSVSREKKERFSLILESASTNQTSMYLCASSRTVAEKLFFGSGTQLSVL.

The V call is TRBV30, the J call TRBJ2-1; no firm D call. This CDR3 comprises 15 residues. CDR1 is GTSNPN, CDR2 SVGIG, per germline (reference sequence). The germline V and J ends were trimmed by 1 base and 0 bases, with 10 bases remaining between them. The CDR3 loop reads CAWSGSRRSYNEQFF. For the CDR3, the DNA is TGTGCCTGGAGTGGTTCTAGACGCTCCTACAATGAGCAGTTCTTC.

V usage is TRBV5-8 and J usage is TRBJ2-3; TRBD2 matches at 14 bases. The length of the CDR3 is 16 residues. V lost 4 bases to trimming and J lost 4 bases; unmatched junction nucleotides: 5. Per germline, CDR1 SGHTS and CDR2 YDEGEE. CDR3 amino acids: CASSVGLAGVADTQYF. The CDR3 region has the DNA TGTGCCAGCAGCGTGGGACTAGCGGGAGTGGCAGATACGCAGTATTTT. The full variable domain, rest sourced from reference TRBV5-8 and TRBJ2-3, is EAGVTQSPTHLIKTRGQQATLRCSPISGHTSVYWYQQALGLGLQFLLWYDEGEERNRGNFPPRFSGRQFPNYSSELNVNALELEDSALYLCASSVGLAGVADTQYFGPGTRLTVL.

The chain employs TRBV6-5 and TRBJ2-7; D perhaps matches TRBD2 (6 bases). V lost 2 bases and J lost 2, with 13 bases in between. Per the germline V gene, CDR1 is MNHEY and CDR2 is SVGAGI. The CDR3 covers 15 residues. The CDR3 is CASSYPRGKPYEQYF. CDR3 coding DNA: TGTGCCAGCAGTTACCCCCGGGGGAAGCCCTACGAGCAGTACTTC.

This clonotype was counted a few times. The chain has TRBV9 and TRBJ2-2, with no clear D. The CDR3 loop spans 13 amino acids. CDR1 and CDR2 (germline): SGDLS, YYNGEE. V gave up 0 bases and J gave up 8 bases, with 8 bases separating them. The CDR3 DNA reads TGTGCCAGCAGCGTAGCTCCCGGAGGGGAGCTGTTTTTT. Encoded protein: CASSVAPGGELFF.

The rearrangement uses TRBV7-2 and TRBJ2-1, with 10 bases lining up with TRBD2. The CDR3 is made up of 15 amino acids. The J segment lost 3 bases and the V segment lost 5 bases, leaving 4 bases of the junction unmatched. The germline CDR1 and CDR2 sequences are SGHTA and FQGNSA. As DNA, the CDR3 is TGTGCCAGCAGCCCGGGACTAGCGAGCTACAATGAGCAGTTCTTC. It codes for CASSPGLASYNEQFF.

The rearrangement uses TRBV7-9 and TRBJ1-3, with 9 bases identical to TRBD1. V gave up 3 bases and J gave up 8 bases; unmatched junction bases: 5. The CDR3 loop spans 14 amino acids. CDR1 SEHNR and CDR2 FQNEAQ come from the germline V gene (reference sequence). Here the CDR3 DNA reads TGTGCCAGCAGCTTCTGGGGACAGGGCGACACCATATATTTT. As protein: CASSFWGQGDTIYF.

DNA for the CDR3: TGCAGTGCTAGACCGGGGGGGCATTTATATGGCTACACCTTC. It yields the protein CSARPGGHLYGYTF. The chain uses TRBV20-1 and TRBJ1-2; possibly TRBD1 for D (6 bases). Germline lookup yields CDR1 DFQATT and CDR2 SNEGSKA (reference sequence). V dropped 2 bases and J dropped 5 bases, with 15 bases sitting between them. The CDR3 contains 14 residues.

This clonotype showed up just a few times. The rearrangement links TRBV15 to TRBJ2-7; D is perhaps TRBD2 (6 bases). V was trimmed by 3 bases and J by 4 bases, leaving 16 bases between them. CDR3 length: 15 amino acids. Germline V gene data show CDR1 as LNHNV and CDR2 as YYDKDF (reference sequence). CDR3 DNA: TGTGCCACCAGCAGGGGGGGAATTTCCCCTTACGAGCAGTACTTC. This encodes CATSRGGISPYEQYF.

This clonotype came up a few times. The genes are TRBV5-6 and TRBJ2-6; D remains ambiguous. V lost 4 bases and J lost 0, with 8 bases in between. The CDR3 has 15 residues. Germline V gene lookup returns CDR1 SGHDT and CDR2 YYEEEE. The CDR3 nucleotides read TGTGCCAGCAGCCTGTTGGTCTCTGGGGCCAACGTCCTGACTTTC. Translating gives CASSLLVSGANVLTF.

This clonotype was detected only once. The rearrangement uses TRBV21-1 and TRBJ2-5; TRBD2, the table's D call, was not compared with the DNA. TRBV21-1 is deemed a pseudogene. The length of the CDR3 is 15 residues. In DNA, the CDR3 is TGTGCCAGCAGCAAAGGGGTCGGAGGGCCCGAGACCCAGTACTTC. Protein sequence: CASSKGVGGPETQYF.

This clonotype turned up a few times. The chain links TRBV10-3 to TRBJ1-2; tentative D call: TRBD1 (5 bases). The CDR3 extends over 14 amino acids. The germline V gene encodes CDR1 ENHRY and CDR2 SYGVKD. V dropped 2 bases and J dropped 4 bases, with 11 bases sitting between them. The CDR3 region has the DNA TGTGCCATCAGTGAGAAGGGACGAGGCTATGGCTACACCTTC. The encoded protein is CAISEKGRGYGYTF.

This clonotype was seen only a few times. The chain carries TRBV5-4 and TRBJ2-5, with D unresolved. The V gene lost 0 bases and the J gene lost 1 base, with 16 bases spanning the gap. CDR1 is SGHNT, CDR2 YYREEE, per germline (reference sequence). CDR3 length: 17 residues. The CDR3 spells CASSLDTQVGRQETQYF. The CDR3 coding sequence is TGTGCCAGCAGCTTGGATACCCAAGTCGGCCGCCAAGAGACCCAGTACTTC. The full variable domain, with the rest looked up from reference TRBV5-4 and TRBJ2-5, is ETGVTQSPTHLIKTRGQQVTLRCSSQSGHNTVSWYQQALGQGPQFIFQYYREEENGRGNFPPRFSGLQFPNYSSELNVNALELDDSALYLCASSLDTQVGRQETQYFGPGTRLLVL.

The rearrangement joins TRBV20-1 to TRBJ2-3; D may be TRBD1 (6 bases). The CDR3 length is 13 residues. Germline CDR1 is DFQATT and CDR2 is SNEGSKA (reference sequence). CDR3 in DNA: TGCAGCGCTGCCGTGACAGGTGGAGATACGCAGTATTTT. It is translated as CSAAVTGGDTQYF.

The CDR3 DNA reads TGTGCCAGCAGCTTAATGGGGCCCAATCAGCCCCAGCATTTT. Translating gives CASSLMGPNQPQHF. The chain uses TRBV7-9 and TRBJ1-5, with D perhaps matching TRBD1 (5 bases). Per the germline V gene, CDR1 is SEHNR and CDR2 is FQNEAQ (reference sequence). The germline V and J ends were trimmed by 2 bases and 3 bases, with 8 bases remaining between them. The CDR3 covers 14 residues.